The 13 T cell receptor beta chains presented below share a single source sample, sequenced in a study of T-cell memory formation after mild COVID-19. TCRdb reprocessed the 5' RACE reads with MiXCR, giving one entry per CDR3 protein. This repertoire shows roughly 580,000 distinct CDR3 sequences, around 17% found once; its top ten account for approximately 12%. Sequenced input: PBMCs or a T cell subset sorted from them (not recorded which). The source of these receptors is an adult woman who had mild COVID-19 (a few samples of this study predate the infection). Cell type and time point are not known.

This clonotype showed up just a few times. The rearrangement joins TRBV12-3 or TRBV12-4 to TRBJ2-3; 8 bases line up with TRBD1. Trimming removed 0 bases from V and 1 base from J; junction bases left unmatched: 3. The CDR3 is 16 amino acids. CDR3 region: CASSLAGQGGTDTQYF. CDR3 bases: TGTGCCAGCAGTTTAGCCGGACAGGGTGGCACAGATACGCAGTATTTT.

The V call is TRBV3-1, the J call TRBJ2-1, with TRBD2 matching over 9 bases. Germline CDR1 and CDR2: LGHDT and YNNKEL (reference sequence). The V segment lost 2 bases and the J segment 3 bases; nucleotides outside the gene matches: 5. The CDR3 has 16 amino acids. The CDR3 region has the DNA TGTGCCAGCAGCCAACGTCGACTAGCGGACTACAATGAGCAGTTCTTC. Translation: CASSQRRLADYNEQFF.

This sequence joins TRBV4-3 and TRBJ2-2; no clear D. Trimming removed 0 bases from V and 5 bases from J, with 4 bases in between. The CDR3 contains 13 residues. Germline V lookup: CDR1 LGHNA, CDR2 YSLEER. The CDR3 sequence is CASSQENTGELFF. CDR3 sequence (DNA): TGCGCCAGCAGCCAAGAGAATACCGGGGAGCTGTTTTTT.

There are a few counts of this clonotype. The V gene is TRBV6-2 or TRBV6-3, the J gene TRBJ1-5; 10 nucleotides match TRBD1. CDR1 is MNHEY and CDR2 is SVGEGT in the germline V gene. This CDR3 has 15 residues. Trimming at V came to 6 bases and at J to 6 bases, leaving 8 bases not matched to a gene. The CDR3 is CASSPHRQGAQPQHF. As DNA, the CDR3 is TGTGCCAGCAGCCCACACCGACAGGGGGCTCAGCCCCAGCATTTT.

The V call is TRBV20-1, the J call TRBJ2-7, with D tentatively TRBD1 or TRBD2 (5 bases each). Germline V gives CDR1 DFQATT, CDR2 SNEGSKA (reference sequence). This CDR3 is 12 amino acids long. Trimming removed 3 bases from V and 0 bases from J, with 6 bases in between. The CDR3 reads CSARGVSYEQYF. The CDR3 nucleotides are TGCAGTGCTAGGGGGGTCTCCTACGAGCAGTACTTC.

The chain carries TRBV4-3 and TRBJ2-7, with D perhaps TRBD1 (6 bases). Trimming took 4 bases from V and 1 from J, leaving 11 bases between them. The CDR3 covers 14 residues. Germline V CDR1 and CDR2: LGHNA, YSLEER. CDR3: CASSPGTRSYEQYF. In DNA, the CDR3 is TGCGCCAGCAGCCCCGGGACAAGATCCTACGAGCAGTACTTC.

This chain links TRBV3-1 with TRBJ1-1; D unclear. Germline V gene data show CDR1 as LGHDT and CDR2 as YNNKEL (reference sequence). V lost 4 bases and J 9 bases, leaving 12 bases between the germline ends. CDR3 length: 12 amino acids. The CDR3 reads CASSPTGYQAFF. CDR3 nucleotide sequence: TGTGCCAGCAGCCCTACGGGTTATCAAGCTTTCTTT.

In its sample, this clonotype was seen many times. The rearrangement joins TRBV28 to TRBJ2-7, with D perhaps assigned TRBD1 or TRBD2 (5 bases each). V lost 5 bases to trimming and J lost 1 base, with 21 bases between them. This CDR3 contains 17 residues. CDR1 is MDHEN, CDR2 SYDVKM, per germline. This chain's CDR3 is CASSPPPVGVRSYEQYF. For the CDR3, the DNA is TGTGCCAGCAGTCCACCCCCCGTGGGGGTGAGGTCCTACGAGCAGTACTTC.

This clonotype was detected a few times. The chain links TRBV28 to TRBJ1-2; 7 nucleotides line up with TRBD1. Germline trimming cut 4 bases from V and 11 bases from J; bases unmatched to any gene: 19. Germline V gene lookup returns CDR1 MDHEN and CDR2 SYDVKM. The CDR3 length is 16 residues. The CDR3 DNA follows: TGTGCCAGCAGTTGGGGGGGAGGTGGGACAGCCGGTCCGTACACCTTC. This codes for CASSWGGGGTAGPYTF.

In its sample, this clonotype was seen many times. The V and J genes are TRBV7-2 and TRBJ2-5, with D possibly being TRBD1 (6 bases). Germline CDR1 reads SGHTA; CDR2 reads FQGNSA. The V gene lost 3 bases and the J gene lost 3 bases, with 11 bases spanning the gap. The CDR3 contains 14 residues. CDR3 sequence (DNA): TGTGCCAGCAGCTTGGGGGCAGGGGAAGAGACCCAGTACTTC. It yields the protein CASSLGAGEETQYF.

This clonotype occurred a few times. This chain links TRBV4-1 with TRBJ2-5; no clear D gene. Trimming shortened V by 1 base and J by 7 bases, and 16 bases separated the two germline ends. Germline V gene sequence: CDR1 MGHRA, CDR2 YSYEKL. This CDR3 spans 15 amino acids. The CDR3 DNA reads as TGCGCCAGCAGCCAAGGGTCCCCGGGCCGAGGGACCCAGTACTTC. This gives the protein CASSQGSPGRGTQYF.

Only a few counts were recorded for this clonotype. This rearrangement joins TRBV7-9 to TRBJ2-1; possible D gene TRBD2, 7 bases. The germline V gene encodes CDR1 SEHNR and CDR2 FQNEAQ (reference sequence). V was pared by 8 bases and J by 5 bases, with 16 bases between. The CDR3 is 14 residues long. The CDR3 region has the DNA TGTGCCAGCGCCATCGAGGGGGGGAACAATGAGCAGTTCTTC. Translating it yields CASAIEGGNNEQFF. The full variable domain, completed using reference TRBV7-9 and TRBJ2-1, is DTGVSQNPRHKITKRGQNVTFRCDPISEHNRLYWYRQTLGQGPEFLTYFQNEAQLEKSRLLSDRFSAERPKGSFSTLEIQRTEQGDSAMYLCASAIEGGNNEQFFGPGTRLTVL.

This clonotype has more than one count but fewer than ten. The J gene is TRBJ2-2, the V gene TRBV23-1; 8 nucleotides align to TRBD1. TRBV23-1 is assigned to the ORF class and has an uncertain function. The V gene end was trimmed by 0 bases and the J gene end by 4 bases; junction bases not matched to a gene: 10. CDR3 size: 18 residues. CDR3 sequence: CASSQSERDRRVTGELFF. The CDR3 DNA follows: TGCGCCAGCAGTCAATCGGAACGGGACAGGCGGGTCACCGGGGAGCTGTTTTTT.